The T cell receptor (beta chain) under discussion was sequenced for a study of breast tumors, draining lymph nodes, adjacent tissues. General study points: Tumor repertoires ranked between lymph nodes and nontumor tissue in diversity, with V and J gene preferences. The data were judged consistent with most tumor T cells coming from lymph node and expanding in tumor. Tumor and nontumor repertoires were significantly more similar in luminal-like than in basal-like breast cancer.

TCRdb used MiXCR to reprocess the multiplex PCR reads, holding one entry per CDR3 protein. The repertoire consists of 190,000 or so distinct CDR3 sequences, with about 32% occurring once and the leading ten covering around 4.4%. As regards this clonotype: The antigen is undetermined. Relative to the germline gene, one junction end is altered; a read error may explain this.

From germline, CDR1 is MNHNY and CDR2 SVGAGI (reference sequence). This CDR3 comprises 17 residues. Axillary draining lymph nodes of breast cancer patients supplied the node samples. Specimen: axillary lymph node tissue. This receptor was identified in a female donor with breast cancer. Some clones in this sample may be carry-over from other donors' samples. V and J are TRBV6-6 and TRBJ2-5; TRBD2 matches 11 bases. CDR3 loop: CASSHTSGSGVGEAQYF. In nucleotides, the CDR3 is TGTGCCAGCAGTCACACTAGCGGGAGTGGGGTTGGAGAGGCCCAGTACTTC.